The present TCR beta chain was sequenced within a study of T cell changes during pregnancy in multiple sclerosis. Data came from immunoSEQ multiplex PCR; TCRdb stores just in-frame clones and leaves some out. The sample includes some 70,000 clones, approximately 87% seen only once; the top ten take 8% to 9.5%. This TCR was recovered from a female donor in good health, enrolled as a control in a pregnancy study. Sequencing was performed on peripheral blood, taken after pregnancy.

The CDR3 spells CAISLTGNLSGYTF. CDR3 sequence (DNA): TGTGCCATCAGTCTGACAGGGAATCTCTCTGGCTACACCTTC. The J gene is TRBJ1-2, the V gene TRBV10-3, with 7 bases that match TRBD1. CDR1 and CDR2 from the germline V gene are ENHRY and SYGVKD. This CDR3 is built from 14 residues. V gave up 5 bases and J gave up 7 bases; unmatched junction bases: 10.